These 3 T cell receptor beta chains originate from one sample sequenced in a study of control samples from healthy donors and cancer patients. Measured with immunoSEQ multiplex PCR; TCRdb has only the in-frame clones, and not every one. This sample has 150,000 to 200,000 clones, with around 94% found just once. Sequenced sample: blood. These receptors were obtained from a young man in good health.

This chain connects TRBV27 to TRBJ2-1; D may correspond to TRBD1 or TRBD2 (5 bases each). The CDR3 has 15 amino acids. Germline loops: CDR1 MNHEY, CDR2 SMNVEV (reference sequence). The germline V and J ends were trimmed by 6 bases and 3 bases, with 15 bases remaining between them. The CDR3 nucleotides are TGTGCCAGCAGCCGGGGTGAGGGGCGCTACAATGAGCAGTTCTTC. Translated: CASSRGEGRYNEQFF.

The rearrangement links TRBV4-2 to TRBJ2-3, with D possibly TRBD2 on 6 matching bases. V lost 0 bases and J lost 4, with 14 bases in between. CDR1 and CDR2 (germline): LGHNA, YNFKEQ. The CDR3 is made up of 16 amino acids. CDR3 in amino acids: CASSQDGGWTADTQYF. CDR3 nucleotides: TGTGCCAGCAGCCAAGATGGGGGGTGGACGGCAGATACGCAGTATTTT.

This chain connects TRBV7-2 to TRBJ2-3, with 7 positions matching TRBD2. From germline, CDR1 is SGHTA and CDR2 FQGNSA. The V and J ends lost 1 base and 3 bases, in that order; junction bases with no gene match: 4. CDR3 size: 15 residues. DNA for the CDR3: TGTGCCAGCAGCTTAGGGGGGGGGATGACAGATACGCAGTATTTT. Translating gives CASSLGGGMTDTQYF.